Presented here are 5 T cell receptor beta chains from one specimen sequenced in a study of cytomegalovirus exposure and HLA in healthy donors. The PCR used 60 Vbeta and 13 Jbeta primers. Measured with immunoSEQ multiplex PCR; TCRdb has only the in-frame clones, and not every one. The sample consists of fewer than 250,000 clones, approximately 87% of them appearing once. Sequenced: PBMCs. The source of these receptors is a human donor in good health.

The chain links TRBV6-5 to TRBJ1-4; D gene unclear. The CDR3 runs to 14 residues. With 6 bases removed from V and 0 bases from J, the gap between germline ends came to 8 bases. The germline gives CDR1 MNHEY, CDR2 SVGAGI. The CDR3 here is CASRLSTTNEKLFF. In DNA form, the CDR3 reads TGTGCCAGCAGGCTCAGTACAACTAATGAAAAACTGTTTTTT.

The chain uses TRBV6-5 and TRBJ2-5; 10 bases align to TRBD2. The CDR3 has 15 amino acids. Germline V lookup: CDR1 MNHEY, CDR2 SVGAGI. V shed 4 bases, J shed 2 bases, and the junction held 4 bases outside the gene matches. The CDR3 DNA sequence: TGTGCCAGCAGTTTACTAGCGGGACTGCAAGAGACCCAGTACTTC. The encoded protein is CASSLLAGLQETQYF.

The chain is built from TRBV5-4 and TRBJ2-2; 9 positions agree with TRBD2. There are 18 residues in the CDR3. Per germline, CDR1 SGHNT and CDR2 YYREEE (reference sequence). J gave up 0 bases and V 0 bases, and 6 bases lay outside the gene matches. CDR3 sequence reads: CASSLGSGRPPNTGELFF. In DNA, the CDR3 is TGTGCCAGCAGCTTGGGTAGCGGGAGACCCCCGAACACCGGGGAGCTGTTTTTT.

This chain links TRBV7-9 with TRBJ2-7, with D perhaps TRBD2 (5 bases). The CDR3 length is 15 residues. Germline CDR1 and CDR2: SEHNR and FQNEAQ (reference sequence). V lost 4 bases and J lost 0, with 13 bases in between. In DNA, the CDR3 is TGTGCCAGCAGCTCCAAAGCGGTAAGCTCCTACGAGCAGTACTTC. Amino acid sequence: CASSSKAVSSYEQYF.

J is TRBJ2-5 and V is TRBV30, with 7 bases aligning to TRBD2. Per the germline V gene, CDR1 is GTSNPN and CDR2 is SVGIG (reference sequence). This CDR3 has 13 amino acids. J gave up 3 bases and V 8 bases, and 9 bases lay outside the gene matches. Here the CDR3 reads CAGAAGLKETQYF. CDR3 in DNA: TGTGCCGGTGCAGCGGGACTTAAAGAGACCCAGTACTTC.